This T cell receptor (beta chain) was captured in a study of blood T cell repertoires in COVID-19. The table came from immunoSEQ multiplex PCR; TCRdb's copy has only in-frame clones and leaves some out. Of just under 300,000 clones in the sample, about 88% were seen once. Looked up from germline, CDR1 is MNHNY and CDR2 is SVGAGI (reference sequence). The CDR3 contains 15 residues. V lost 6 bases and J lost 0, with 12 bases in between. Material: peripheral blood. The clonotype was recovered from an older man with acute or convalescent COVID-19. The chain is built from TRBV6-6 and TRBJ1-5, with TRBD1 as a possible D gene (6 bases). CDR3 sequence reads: CASRDGGASNQPQHF. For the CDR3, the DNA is TGTGCCAGCAGGGATGGGGGGGCTAGCAATCAGCCCCAGCATTTT.